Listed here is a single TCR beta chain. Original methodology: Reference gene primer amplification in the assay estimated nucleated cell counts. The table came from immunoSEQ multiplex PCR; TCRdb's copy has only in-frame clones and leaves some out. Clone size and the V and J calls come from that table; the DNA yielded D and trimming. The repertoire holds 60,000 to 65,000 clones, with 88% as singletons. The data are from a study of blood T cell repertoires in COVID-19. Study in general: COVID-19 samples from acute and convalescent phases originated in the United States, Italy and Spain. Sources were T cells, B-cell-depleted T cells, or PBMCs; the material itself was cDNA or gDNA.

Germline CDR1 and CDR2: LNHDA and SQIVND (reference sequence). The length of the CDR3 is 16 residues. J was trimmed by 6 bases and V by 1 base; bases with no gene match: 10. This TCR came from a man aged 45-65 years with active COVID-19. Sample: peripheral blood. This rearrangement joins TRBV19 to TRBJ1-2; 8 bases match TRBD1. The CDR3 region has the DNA TGTGCCAGTAGTATAGGTGGACAGGGCAGGAGGGATGGCTACACCTTC. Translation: CASSIGGQGRRDGYTF.